The clone carrying this TCR beta chain was counted between two and nine times. Its cognate antigen is unknown. Sorting produced populations that all topped 95% purity. These data belong to a study of beta chain features in type 1 diabetes. Findings and caveats of the study: Naive, central memory and Treg TCRB repertoires seemed to resemble each other more closely in patients than they did in healthy donors. There was a moderate but significant shortening of TCRB CDR3s in all four CD4+ subsets of Type 1 diabetes patients.

The sequenced template was cDNA made from the entire isolated RNA. Clones were sequenced by immunoSEQ multiplex PCR, and TCRdb holds only the in-frame ones, with some missing. The table shows under 400,000 clones, with 14% occurring only once. V lost 5 bases, J lost 1 base, and 11 bases lay in between. The CDR3 spans 13 residues. Germline loops: CDR1 SQVTM, CDR2 ANQGSEA. The chain couples TRBV29-1 to TRBJ1-1; D unresolved. The specimen sequenced was central memory CD4+ T cells from blood. The TCR comes from a man in his thirties or forties in good health. This chain's CDR3 is CSVLRFQNTEAFF. CDR3 nucleotide sequence: TGCAGCGTTCTAAGGTTCCAGAACACTGAAGCTTTCTTT.